A selection of T cell receptor beta chains follows, all from one sample in a study of T cells in Graves' hyperthyroidism and ophthalmopathy. TCRdb fed the multiplex PCR reads into MiXCR, producing one record per CDR3 protein. Of under 250,000 distinct CDR3 sequences listed, over 20% are singletons. Sequencing used blood. The receptors originated from a woman aged 35 to 49 with Graves' ophthalmopathy. Both conserved end residues are part of each CDR3. The D gene is left open where the match is weak.

d_call	v_call	j_call	cdr3_aa
.	TRBV30	TRBJ2-5	CAWSYGDRKETQYF
.	TRBV28	TRBJ1-2	CASSFSARGGPDYGYTF
TRBD1	TRBV20-1	TRBJ2-5	CSARMGQGGETQYF
.	TRBV20-1	TRBJ2-5	CGARAPAPRETQYF
.	TRBV6-1	TRBJ2-2	CASWENTGELFF
.	TRBV5-1	TRBJ1-2	CASSPYGLSIGYTF
.	TRBV7-2	TRBJ2-7	CASSTGTWKGPYEQYF
TRBD1	TRBV29-1	TRBJ1-1	CSVRTGEAFF
.	TRBV28	TRBJ2-7	CASSSGQNYEQYF
.	TRBV7-9	TRBJ2-7	CASSFGQDYSYEQYF
.	TRBV28	TRBJ2-5	CASSFEVRQETQYF
.	TRBV19	TRBJ2-4	CASTSTGAKNIQYF
TRBD1	TRBV12-3/TRBV12-4	TRBJ2-7	CASSPDRDEQYF
.	TRBV4-1	TRBJ2-2	CASSHGGNTGELFF
.	TRBV14	TRBJ2-7	CASTLGGEQYF
.	TRBV24-1	TRBJ2-7	CATSDRGDDPYERYF
TRBD2	TRBV19	TRBJ2-5	CASGLAGVRETQYF
.	TRBV5-6	TRBJ2-7	CASSIPAGEQYF
TRBD1	TRBV7-9	TRBJ1-2	CASSFGQAAGYTF
TRBD1	TRBV30	TRBJ1-1	CAWHDRGYTEAFF
.	TRBV24-1	TRBJ1-5	CATSDSNPDYSNQPQHF
.	TRBV6-2/TRBV6-3	TRBJ1-1	CASTFLRDVGEAFF
.	TRBV15	TRBJ2-2	CATSRGDWATGEPFF
.	TRBV11-2	TRBJ1-3	CASSHGIAGRGNTIYF
.	TRBV7-8	TRBJ2-5	CASRSRRGGETQYF
.	TRBV5-1	TRBJ1-1	CASSLTRRGAEAFF
.	TRBV6-2/TRBV6-3	TRBJ2-7	CASSYWEGADTTYEQYF
TRBD2	TRBV24-1	TRBJ2-2	CATSDPPGSNGRATGELFF
.	TRBV12-3/TRBV12-4	TRBJ2-7	CASSLDSWDEQYF
TRBD2	TRBV11-2	TRBJ2-7	CASQSGSDEQYF
TRBD1	TRBV12-3/TRBV12-4	TRBJ2-7	CASSQEWTGGNEQYF
.	TRBV28	TRBJ2-7	CASRPIQQGSGYEQYF
TRBD2	TRBV7-2	TRBJ2-7	CASSLRLAGGRREQYF
.	TRBV6-5	TRBJ2-5	CASSYSGWGQETQYF
TRBD2	TRBV11-2	TRBJ2-5	CVSSLDGLAGETQYF
.	TRBV28	TRBJ2-5	CASRVQSGALEETQYF
.	TRBV12-5	TRBJ2-5	CASGPGVSETQYF
.	TRBV2	TRBJ1-1	CASLQGSMNTEAFF
.	TRBV6-1	TRBJ2-7	CASGGRGNSYEQYF
TRBD2	TRBV24-1	TRBJ2-1	CATMGGEGNEQFF
.	TRBV6-2/TRBV6-3	TRBJ1-5	CASRSSFDSAYSNQPQHF
.	TRBV27	TRBJ1-6	CASSPGQYNSPLHF
.	TRBV3-1	TRBJ2-7	CASSHDTLGRYEQYF
TRBD2	TRBV19	TRBJ2-7	CASSRGGSSYEQYF